The entry below gives a single T cell receptor (beta chain) sequence along with its context. Its antigen is still unknown. V dropped 5 bases and J dropped 3; count of bases not matched to a gene: 9. The CDR3 is made up of 15 amino acids. The V gene's germline CDR1 is SGHTA and CDR2 FQGNSA. PCR primers comprised 60 Vbeta and 13 Jbeta primers. Original processing notes: Roughly 9.9 million shared chains were among the approximately 82 million unique TCR beta chains that a later analysis counted. The repertoire was sequenced with immunoSEQ multiplex PCR; TCRdb's copy has only in-frame clones and lacks some. The DNA gave D and trimming, while V, J and clone size come from that table. The sample carries about 160,000 clones, 86% recorded once. This record belongs to a study of cytomegalovirus exposure and HLA in healthy donors. The study's findings and limits: In a later analysis, DRB1 alleles had the most associated TCRs; HLA-C alleles the fewest. In a later analysis, most CMV-associated TCR beta chains appeared HLA-restricted. Most TCR beta V segments were productive about 90% or about 30% of the time in an earlier analysis.

This sequence was found in a woman aged 18 to 35 in good health and CMV-seronegative. The source material was PBMCs. The rearrangement uses TRBV7-2 and TRBJ2-7, with TRBD1 identical over 8 bases. Here the CDR3 reads CASSPDEGTGYEQYF. The CDR3 DNA sequence: TGTGCCAGCAGCCCGGATGAGGGGACAGGCTACGAGCAGTACTTC.